This T cell receptor (beta chain) was recorded in a study of cytotoxic CD8 clonotypes in ibrutinib-treated CLL. Study summary: Investigators reported about 25 partial and 2 complete responses; after median approximately 74 months, 14 patients remained remitted and 12 progressed. Study-wide results and limits: Sustained-remission and progressing patients diverged in sampling times.

Per germline, CDR1 SGHNT and CDR2 YYREEE (reference sequence). V was shortened by 1 base and J by 8 bases, with 11 bases between the two germline ends. There are 13 residues in the CDR3. Frozen-stored PBMCs produced 1.5 to 2.5 micrograms of genomic DNA for TCR beta libraries. As concerns this clone: Its antigen is unidentified.

Libraries were prepared by immunoSEQ multiplex PCR; TCRdb keeps only in-frame clonotypes and omits some of them. Found here are about 150,000 clones, approximately 80% of them singletons; the top ten hold about 4.7%. The specimen comprised PBMCs, sampled after 24 months of ibrutinib treatment. This sequence joins TRBV5-4 and TRBJ2-3; D is unclear. The receptor was derived from a human donor with chronic lymphocytic leukemia. The CDR3 sequence: CASSLWATGTQYF. The CDR3 nucleotides read TGTGCCAGCAGCTTGTGGGCCACCGGTACGCAGTATTTT. Using reference TRBV5-4 and TRBJ2-3 for the parts outside the CDR3, the full variable domain is ETGVTQSPTHLIKTRGQQVTLRCSSQSGHNTVSWYQQALGQGPQFIFQYYREEENGRGNFPPRFSGLQFPNYSSELNVNALELDDSALYLCASSLWATGTQYFGPGTRLTVL.